Below, 27 T cell receptor beta chains from the same sample are listed, as sequenced in a study of blood T cell repertoires in COVID-19. Some clones are missing from TCRdb's copy, which holds only in-frame ones; the method was immunoSEQ multiplex PCR. The sample holds about 200,000 clones, approximately 84% seen once. Sequencing was done on a sample of peripheral blood. The receptors were gathered from a man older than 75 with acute or convalescent COVID-19.

The chain recombines TRBV5-1 with TRBJ1-6; possibly TRBD1 for D (5 bases). Germline CDR1 SGHRS, CDR2 YFSETQ. The CDR3 contains 18 residues. Deletions cut 0 bases from V and 7 bases from J, with 20 bases between. CDR3 sequence reads: CASSLAVGASKANSPLHF. In nucleotides, the CDR3 is TGCGCCAGCAGCTTGGCAGTTGGGGCATCAAAGGCAAATTCACCCCTCCACTTT.

This chain connects TRBV7-9 to TRBJ2-7, with 9 bases that match TRBD2. Trimming removed 4 bases from V and 5 bases from J; junction bases left unmatched: 9. Germline V gives CDR1 SEHNR, CDR2 FQNEAQ (reference sequence). CDR3 length equals 15 residues. The CDR3 DNA sequence: TGTGCCAGCAGCTCAACGGGACTAGCTCCAGACGAGCAGTACTTC. Protein: CASSSTGLAPDEQYF.

V usage is TRBV7-2 and J usage is TRBJ2-1; 7 bases agree with TRBD2. CDR3 length: 16 amino acids. CDR1 SGHTA and CDR2 FQGNSA come from the germline V gene. The V gene end was trimmed by 1 base and the J gene end by 7 bases; junction bases not matched to a gene: 10. The CDR3 DNA reads TGTGCCAGCAGCTTAGATCCAGCGGGGTGGGGTAATGAGCAGTTCTTC. Its translation is CASSLDPAGWGNEQFF. The variable domain in full, with the rest retrieved from reference TRBV7-2 and TRBJ2-1, is GAGVSQSPSNKVTEKGKDVELRCDPISGHTALYWYRQSLGQGLEFLIYFQGNSAPDKSGLPSDRFSAERTGGSVSTLTIQRTQQEDSAVYLCASSLDPAGWGNEQFFGPGTRLTVL.

In DNA form, the CDR3 reads TGTGCCGTGGGGCAGTACAATGAGCAGTTCTTC. This codes for CAVGQYNEQFF. The rearrangement uses TRBV12-3 or TRBV12-4 and TRBJ2-1; maybe TRBD1 (5 bases). The CDR3 is 11 residues long. V lost 11 bases to trimming and J lost 4 bases, with 9 bases between them.

The rearrangement links TRBV7-8 to TRBJ2-2, with D possibly matching TRBD1 (6 bases). CDR1 and CDR2 (germline): SGHVS, FQNEAQ. Trimming took 2 bases from V and 4 from J, leaving 11 bases between them. This CDR3 has 15 residues. In DNA form, the CDR3 reads TGTGCCAGCAGCTTACCTAGACAGGTCACCGGGGAGCTGTTTTTT. This gives the protein CASSLPRQVTGELFF.

On this clone itself: Other DNA sequences in this specimen translate into the identical CDR3. The gene calls are TRBV4-1 and TRBJ2-1; 10 nucleotides match TRBD2. This CDR3 comprises 17 residues. The V segment lost 3 bases and the J segment 0 bases; nucleotides outside the gene matches: 5. Germline CDR1 is MGHRA and CDR2 is YSYEKL. CDR3 sequence: CASSQGLARSSYNEQFF. CDR3 bases: TGCGCCAGCAGCCAGGGACTAGCGCGTAGCTCCTACAATGAGCAGTTCTTC.

The chain has TRBV5-1 and TRBJ2-1; D is possibly TRBD1 (5 bases). From germline, CDR1 is SGHRS and CDR2 YFSETQ. The CDR3 length is 12 residues. Trimming took off 4 bases at V and 9 bases at J, with 11 bases between the two ends. CDR3 amino acids: CASSGGAVEQFF. The CDR3 DNA reads as TGCGCCAGCAGCGGTGGGGCAGTTGAGCAGTTCTTC.

This chain joins TRBV5-1 and TRBJ2-2, with a tentative D call TRBD2 (5 bases). This CDR3 is 15 amino acids long. Germline CDR1 and CDR2: SGHRS and YFSETQ. Trimming pared 5 bases from V and 1 base from J, leaving 12 bases between. CDR3 nucleotides: TGCGCCAGCAGGGAGGACTCTCTGAACACCGGGGAGCTGTTTTTT. Its protein is CASREDSLNTGELFF.

The genes are TRBV7-2 and TRBJ2-5, with 11 bases aligning to TRBD1. The germline V gene encodes CDR1 SGHTA and CDR2 FQGNSA. This CDR3 has 17 residues. V lost 1 base to trimming and J lost 2 bases; unmatched junction nucleotides: 6. The CDR3 nucleotides are TGTGCCAGCAGCTTAGGGACAGGGGGCGTCAAGCAAGAGACCCAGTACTTC. This sequence encodes CASSLGTGGVKQETQYF.

This clone has only one observation. The J gene is TRBJ2-1, the V gene TRBV10-1, with 10 bases matching TRBD2. CDR1 and CDR2 from the germline V gene are WNHNN and SYGVQD (reference sequence). This CDR3 has 15 residues. V dropped 3 bases and J dropped 10; count of bases not matched to a gene: 9. CDR3 nucleotide sequence: TGCGCCAGCAGTGATCGAGCGGGAGGGCCAGACGAGCAGTTCTTC. It translates to CASSDRAGGPDEQFF.

The table lists this clone with a few counts. The genes are TRBV14 and TRBJ2-4; D might be TRBD1 (5 bases). CDR3 size: 14 residues. Between the trimmed V and J ends, which lost 0 bases and 4 bases, there was a span of 7 bases. Germline CDR1 and CDR2: SGHDN and FVKESK. CDR3 bases: TGTGCCAGCAGCCAAGATCCAGGGAAAAACATTCAGTACTTC. Its protein product is CASSQDPGKNIQYF.

This chain joins TRBV6-2 or TRBV6-3 and TRBJ2-1; maybe TRBD2 (6 bases). CDR3 length: 17 amino acids. Trimming stripped 4 bases from V and 2 bases from J, with 18 bases between. CDR1 is MNHEY, CDR2 SVGEGT, per germline. In nucleotides, the CDR3 is TGTGCCAGCAGTTCCCGACTAGTCGGGAGCGCCTACAATGAGCAGTTCTTC. Encoded protein: CASSSRLVGSAYNEQFF.

V gene TRBV19 combines with J gene TRBJ2-7; 10 nucleotides agree with TRBD2. The junction had 9 bases not matched to a gene; V was cut back by 4 bases and J by 0 bases. The CDR3 length is 17 residues. Germline loops: CDR1 LNHDA, CDR2 SQIVND (reference sequence). The CDR3 reads CASSSIAGGSPSYEQYV. The CDR3, as DNA: TGTGCCAGTAGTAGCATAGCGGGAGGATCTCCCTCCTACGAGCAGTACGTC.

This clone has just one count. The J gene is TRBJ2-3, the V gene TRBV30; D not resolved. Trimming pared 7 bases from V and 0 bases from J, leaving 14 bases between. This CDR3 spans 14 amino acids. The germline CDR1 and CDR2 sequences are GTSNPN and SVGIG (reference sequence). For the CDR3, the DNA is TGTGCCTCCCGGGTAATTCTTAGCACAGATACGCAGTATTTT. Translating gives CASRVILSTDTQYF.

The rearrangement joins TRBV30 to TRBJ2-2, with 7 positions matching TRBD1. V shed 4 bases, J shed 4 bases, and the junction held 6 bases outside the gene matches. This CDR3 comprises 14 residues. The germline CDR1 and CDR2 sequences are GTSNPN and SVGIG (reference sequence). The CDR3 region is CAWTRGQITGELFF. For the CDR3, the DNA is TGTGCCTGGACCCGGGGACAGATCACCGGGGAGCTGTTTTTT.

V is TRBV7-2 and J is TRBJ1-5, with 8 bases lining up with TRBD1. The germline gives CDR1 SGHTA, CDR2 FQGNSA. CDR3 length: 15 residues. V shed 2 bases and J 5 bases; nucleotides not matched to a gene: 5. CDR3 nucleotide sequence: TGTGCCAGCAGCTTACGAGGACAGGGACATCAGCCCCAGCATTTT. This translates into CASSLRGQGHQPQHF.

The CDR3 spells CASSLLSRTNTEAFF. The CDR3 bases are TGTGCCAGCAGTTTGCTCAGTCGAACCAACACTGAAGCTTTCTTT. This rearrangement joins TRBV5-5 to TRBJ1-1; D is unresolved. Germline CDR1 is SGHKS and CDR2 is YYEKEE (reference sequence). The CDR3 loop spans 15 amino acids. Deletions cut 5 bases from V and 2 bases from J, with 16 bases between.

The V gene is TRBV5-4, the J gene TRBJ1-6, with D hard to call. Germline V gene sequence: CDR1 SGHNT, CDR2 YYREEE (reference sequence). The V gene lost 2 bases and the J gene lost 13 bases, with 19 bases spanning the gap. The CDR3 length is 15 residues. The CDR3: CASSFGSGEKTPLHF. As DNA, the CDR3 is TGTGCCAGCAGCTTTGGTTCGGGTGAAAAAACGCCCCTCCACTTT. The complete variable domain, with remaining parts taken from reference TRBV5-4 and TRBJ1-6, reads ETGVTQSPTHLIKTRGQQVTLRCSSQSGHNTVSWYQQALGQGPQFIFQYYREEENGRGNFPPRFSGLQFPNYSSELNVNALELDDSALYLCASSFGSGEKTPLHFGNGTRLTVT.

The chain has TRBV2 and TRBJ2-1; D is perhaps TRBD2 (6 bases). The CDR3 has 14 residues. Germline assignment: CDR1 SNHLY and CDR2 FYNNEI. Trimming removed 5 bases at V and 6 bases at J, with 14 bases between. The CDR3 loop is CASSPVGRGNEQFF. The DNA for the CDR3 is TGTGCCAGCAGTCCGGTCGGGAGAGGCAATGAGCAGTTCTTC.

The CDR3 reads CASSRLAGNNEQFF. The CDR3 DNA follows: TGTGCCAGCAGTAGGCTAGCGGGAAACAATGAGCAGTTCTTC. The chain recombines TRBV27 with TRBJ2-1; the match to TRBD2 covers 9 bases. J gave up 5 bases and V 5 bases, and 4 bases lay outside the gene matches. This CDR3 has 14 amino acids. CDR1 and CDR2 from the germline V gene are MNHEY and SMNVEV (reference sequence).

The V call is TRBV6-1, the J call TRBJ1-2; D possibly corresponds to TRBD1 (6 bases). Trimming left V 0 bases short and J 7 bases short, with 9 bases between. Germline values: CDR1 MNHNS, CDR2 SASEGT. This CDR3 contains 13 residues. For the CDR3, the DNA is TGTGCCAGCAGTGAAGCAGGGGGGGGTGGCTACACCTTC. Translating it yields CASSEAGGGGYTF.

The rearrangement joins TRBV7-2 to TRBJ2-2, with 7 bases that match TRBD1. Germline-derived CDR1 and CDR2 are SGHTA and FQGNSA. Losses at the gene ends were 4 bases for V and 0 bases for J; bases not matched to a gene: 2. The CDR3 is 15 amino acids. The CDR3 sequence is CASSSQGANTGELFF. CDR3 nucleotide sequence: TGTGCCAGCAGCTCGCAGGGGGCGAACACCGGGGAGCTGTTTTTT.

The chain uses TRBV29-1 and TRBJ2-3; tentative D call: TRBD2 (5 bases). V lost 7 bases to trimming and J lost 1 base, with 18 bases between them. CDR1 and CDR2 (germline): SQVTM, ANQGSEA. The CDR3 spans 15 residues. The CDR3 DNA reads TGCAGCGGAGGTTCCATCGCCGGGGGCACAGATACGCAGTATTTT. It translates to CSGGSIAGGTDTQYF.

The rearrangement joins TRBV5-1 to TRBJ1-4; unclear D gene. The CDR3 is 16 residues long. CDR1 is SGHRS and CDR2 is YFSETQ in the germline V gene. With 0 bases removed from V and 8 bases from J, the gap between germline ends came to 17 bases. The CDR3 loop is CASSLGVGARQEKLFF. In DNA, the CDR3 is TGCGCCAGCAGCTTGGGGGTAGGAGCTAGGCAAGAAAAACTGTTTTTT.

The chain joins TRBV28 to TRBJ2-3, with unresolved D. Germline V gives CDR1 MDHEN, CDR2 SYDVKM. Trimming shortened V by 5 bases and J by 7 bases, and 13 bases separated the two germline ends. CDR3 size: 13 residues. CDR3 region: CASSLTTPNTQYF. The CDR3 nucleotides are TGTGCCAGCAGTCTGACAACCCCGAATACGCAGTATTTT.

The CDR3 protein is CASSSLGQDTQYF. Here the CDR3 DNA reads TGCGCCAGCAGTTCGCTGGGCCAAGATACGCAGTATTTT. The chain couples TRBV5-1 to TRBJ2-3; D is uncertain. Trimming took 5 bases from V and 5 from J, leaving 12 bases between them. The CDR3 contains 13 residues. The V gene's germline CDR1 is SGHRS and CDR2 YFSETQ.

In its sample, this clone was seen a few times. The rearrangement joins TRBV2 to TRBJ1-5; D is unclear. Per germline, CDR1 SNHLY and CDR2 FYNNEI. This CDR3 comprises 12 residues. Trimming took 8 bases from V and 4 from J, leaving 9 bases between them. Written as DNA, the CDR3 is TGTGCCAGCCCACATTGGAATCAGCCCCAGCATTTT. Translating it yields CASPHWNQPQHF.